This T cell receptor (beta chain) was documented in a study of metastatic and nonmetastatic thyroid tumors. Study-wide context: Malignant thyroid and benign thyroid patients provided blood and tumor or nodule tissue whose repertoires were compared.

Using MiXCR, TCRdb re-called clones from the PCR reads. The sample includes some 16,000 clones, 15% to 18% of them seen just once. This clone showed up just once. Its antigen is unidentified. Germline V gene lookup returns CDR1 DFQATT and CDR2 SNEGSKA (reference sequence). The CDR3 contains 15 residues. Trimming left V 2 bases short and J 3 bases short, with 17 bases between. Study-wide results and limits: The reported finding was significantly higher TCR beta diversity in malignant thyroid tumors relative to benign nodules, in blood and tumor.

Every patient underwent thyroid surgery untreated. The TCR comes from a female donor with papillary thyroid cancer or a benign thyroid nodule (not recorded which). Some clones in this sample may be carry-over from other donors' samples. The sequenced sample was blood. The chain uses TRBV20-1 and TRBJ2-7; D is possibly TRBD2 (7 bases). CDR3 residues: CSARRLEGGVYEQYF. In nucleotides, the CDR3 is TGCAGTGCTAGACGCCTTGAGGGGGGGGTCTACGAGCAGTACTTC.